One sample yielded the 11 T cell receptor beta chains listed below, sequenced in a study of cytomegalovirus exposure and HLA in healthy donors. Researchers ran the PCR with 60 Vbeta and 13 Jbeta primers. Clones were read by immunoSEQ multiplex PCR, and TCRdb kept only the in-frame ones, dropping some. The sample lists about 160,000 clones, 70% to 80% occurring once. Sequences were obtained from PBMCs. The receptors shown here come from a man aged 40-50 years in good health and CMV-seronegative.

This sequence joins TRBV28 and TRBJ1-2; TRBD1 might be the D (5 bases). This CDR3 is 13 amino acids long. Germline V CDR1 and CDR2: MDHEN, SYDVKM. V shed 8 bases and J shed 7 bases, with 17 bases lying between them. The DNA of the CDR3 is TGTGCCAGCCTCGCGATGGGGCGCGGTGGCTACACCTTC. It encodes CASLAMGRGGYTF.

V and J are TRBV5-1 and TRBJ2-5, with TRBD1 identical over 8 bases. CDR3 length: 15 amino acids. V dropped 4 bases and J dropped 1; count of bases not matched to a gene: 6. The germline V gene encodes CDR1 SGHRS and CDR2 YFSETQ. The CDR3 is CASSIDQGAQETQYF. For the CDR3, the DNA is TGCGCCAGCAGCATAGACCAGGGGGCCCAAGAGACCCAGTACTTC.

The V and J genes are TRBV4-1 and TRBJ2-2; 10 nucleotides align to TRBD2. Trimming at V came to 10 bases and at J to 5 bases, leaving 7 bases not matched to a gene. The CDR3 extends over 14 amino acids. Germline V gene data show CDR1 as MGHRA and CDR2 as YSYEKL. CDR3 protein: CATRAGGRTGELFF. The CDR3 DNA is TGCGCCACCAGAGCGGGAGGGAGGACCGGGGAGCTGTTTTTT.

The chain carries TRBV7-9 and TRBJ2-5; TRBD2 matches at 12 bases. With 5 bases clipped from V and 3 bases from J, the junction kept 4 bases outside the gene matches. This CDR3 region has 15 residues. The germline CDR1 and CDR2 sequences are SEHNR and FQNEAQ (reference sequence). The CDR3 sequence is CASSRRLAGEETQYF. The CDR3 DNA sequence: TGTGCCAGCAGCCGCAGACTAGCGGGGGAAGAGACCCAGTACTTC. The whole variable domain, remainder taken from reference TRBV7-9 and TRBJ2-5, is DTGVSQNPRHKITKRGQNVTFRCDPISEHNRLYWYRQTLGQGPEFLTYFQNEAQLEKSRLLSDRFSAERPKGSFSTLEIQRTEQGDSAMYLCASSRRLAGEETQYFGPGTRLLVL.

The chain has TRBV19 and TRBJ2-5, with D tentatively TRBD1 (7 bases). From germline, CDR1 is LNHDA and CDR2 SQIVND (reference sequence). The V end was cut by 4 bases, the J end by 6 bases, with 9 bases between. The length of the CDR3 is 12 residues. CDR3 bases: TGTGCCAGTAGTACAGGGGGGAAGACCCAGTACTTC. It is translated as CASSTGGKTQYF.

The rearrangement links TRBV27 to TRBJ1-2, with 9 bases matching TRBD1. Germline loops: CDR1 MNHEY, CDR2 SMNVEV (reference sequence). V gave up 5 bases and J gave up 7 bases; unmatched junction bases: 14. The CDR3 has 16 residues. CDR3 sequence (DNA): TGTGCCAGCAGTAACCGACAGGGGGGGCCGCCTTCTGGCTACACCTTC. Its protein product is CASSNRQGGPPSGYTF.

This sequence joins TRBV6-5 and TRBJ1-4, with 7 positions matching TRBD1. CDR3 length: 14 amino acids. Germline loops: CDR1 MNHEY, CDR2 SVGAGI. With 6 bases clipped from V and 4 bases from J, the junction kept 5 bases outside the gene matches. CDR3 sequence (DNA): TGTGCCAGCAGACCGGGACAGATTAATGAAAAACTGTTTTTT. It codes for CASRPGQINEKLFF.

The chain is built from TRBV4-1 and TRBJ2-7; TRBD1 matches at 7 bases. After removal of 3 bases from V and 5 bases from J, the junction contained 19 bases not matched to a gene. The CDR3 is made up of 18 amino acids. From germline, CDR1 is MGHRA and CDR2 YSYEKL. CDR3 residues: CASSHNKRRQGIWDEQYF. The CDR3 DNA reads TGCGCCAGCAGCCACAACAAACGGAGACAGGGTATTTGGGACGAGCAGTACTTC.

Regarding this clone: The junction and the germline gene differ at one end; a read error may be behind it. This rearrangement joins TRBV11-2 to TRBJ2-4; no clear D gene. This CDR3 is 11 amino acids long. In germline, CDR1 is SGHAT, CDR2 FQNNGV. CDR3 protein: CASSQENSQYF. The CDR3 DNA is TGTGCCAGCAGTCAGGAAAACAGTCAGTACTTC.

This chain uses TRBV19 with TRBJ2-2, with D maybe TRBD1 (6 bases). CDR1 is LNHDA, CDR2 SQIVND, per germline (reference sequence). V lost 3 bases, J lost 5 bases, and 16 bases lay in between. There are 16 residues in the CDR3. CDR3 sequence (DNA): TGTGCCAGTAGTATGATGGGGGCAGGGTTGACCGGGGAGCTGTTTTTT. Translation gives CASSMMGAGLTGELFF.

This clone was found a few times. The V call is TRBV2, the J call TRBJ2-2; D is possibly TRBD1 (6 bases). The CDR3 is made up of 15 amino acids. Germline values: CDR1 SNHLY, CDR2 FYNNEI. V lost 3 bases, J lost 5 bases, and 13 bases lay in between. The DNA of the CDR3 is TGTGCCAGCAGTGAGGACAGATCAGGGACCGGGGAGCTGTTTTTT. Translation: CASSEDRSGTGELFF.